This TCR beta chain appears in the sequencing data of a study of cytomegalovirus exposure and HLA in healthy donors. Study-level background: The approximately 120 validation repertoires used the same platform as the roughly 620 first-cohort repertoires, a later analysis reported. Findings of the study overall: Overall, roughly 170 TCR beta chains were annotated as cytomegalovirus-associated. Confirmation in vitro established that a few CMV-associated chains were specific for CMV antigens. Per published reports, the classifier diagnosed cytomegalovirus status with high specificity and sensitivity.

Repertoires were generated with immunoSEQ multiplex PCR, while TCRdb's copy carries only in-frame clones and drops some. The data show approximately 160,000 clones, with around 81% seen just once and 2% to 2.5% held by the top ten. A note on this clone: As yet, its antigen is unknown.

The germline gives CDR1 SGHRS, CDR2 YFSETQ. The CDR3 covers 14 residues. V was clipped by 4 bases and J by 5 bases; unmatched bases: 7. The material sequenced was PBMCs. The sequence was obtained from a man under 40 in good health and CMV-seropositive. V usage is TRBV5-1 and J usage is TRBJ2-5; the match to TRBD2 covers 8 bases. The CDR3 nucleotides are TGCGCCAGCAGCCCGGGACTAGGGGTCGAGACCCAGTACTTC. It is translated as CASSPGLGVETQYF.